Below, one T cell receptor beta chain is given with its context. Antigen specificity is unknown. This specimen belongs to a study of CD8 T cells in ankylosing spondylitis. Overall study results and limits: Seemingly characteristic of ankylosing spondylitis blood was a TCR beta motif consisting of eight highly homologous variants.

A quantitative 5'-RACE method, one with molecular barcodes, was used to make TCR beta libraries. TCRdb itself ran the 5' RACE reads through MiXCR, one entry per CDR3 protein. This table holds 230,000 or so distinct CDR3 sequences, roughly a quarter found once. CDR1 SGHKS and CDR2 YYEKEE come from the germline V gene (reference sequence). V was pared by 3 bases and J by 8 bases, with 13 bases of the junction left unmatched. CDR3 length equals 16 residues. The sequencing input was blood, either unsorted or a sorted T cell fraction (not recorded which). The sequence was obtained from a male donor with ankylosing spondylitis or in good health (not recorded which). This chain uses TRBV5-5 with TRBJ2-1; 8 positions agree with TRBD1. CDR3 coding DNA: TGTGCCAGCAGCTCCCAGCCCGGGACAGGCGTCTATGAGCAGTTCTTC. This encodes CASSSQPGTGVYEQFF.